The 7 T cell receptor beta chains listed next were all sequenced from one sample in a study of CD8+ T cells in alopecia areata. Sequencing templates came from extracted RNA that was reverse transcribed into cDNA. This table comes from immunoSEQ multiplex PCR, and its TCRdb copy is limited to in-frame clones, with some not included. This sample has some 200,000 clones, with 55% to 75% found just once. Treatment specified: oral pan-JAK inhibitor, 5-10 mg twice daily. Sample: CD4+ T cells sorted from blood, taken at week 24, from a patient treated with tofacitinib. The source of these receptors is a human donor with alopecia areata.

The chain is built from TRBV10-3 and TRBJ2-1; 13 nucleotides match TRBD2. J was trimmed by 7 bases and V by 4 bases; bases with no gene match: 7. This CDR3 is built from 16 residues. The germline V gene encodes CDR1 ENHRY and CDR2 SYGVKD. The CDR3 DNA follows: TGTGCCATCAGTGTAGGACTAGCGGGAGTTAGGAATGAGCAGTTCTTC. Encoded protein: CAISVGLAGVRNEQFF.

J is TRBJ1-2 and V is TRBV4-1; D remains unclear. Between the trimmed V and J ends, which lost 0 bases and 4 bases, there was a span of 3 bases. CDR3 size: 12 residues. Per the germline V gene, CDR1 is MGHRA and CDR2 is YSYEKL. The CDR3: CASSQDSYGYTF. CDR3 nucleotides: TGCGCCAGCAGCCAAGACAGCTATGGCTACACCTTC.

The chain couples TRBV28 to TRBJ1-2; D gene ambiguous. This CDR3 is 15 amino acids long. Germline CDR1 and CDR2: MDHEN and SYDVKM. V lost 8 bases to trimming and J lost 0 bases, with 16 bases between them. The CDR3 loop reads CASVIGYRANYGYTF. CDR3 nucleotide sequence: TGTGCCAGCGTAATAGGGTACCGAGCTAACTATGGCTACACCTTC.

The gene calls are TRBV15 and TRBJ1-1; weak D call: TRBD1 (5 bases). Germline V gene sequence: CDR1 LNHNV, CDR2 YYDKDF (reference sequence). The ends were cut back, 3 bases at V and 3 bases at J, with 17 bases in the middle. There are 16 residues in the CDR3. CDR3 protein: CATSRGVGDGDTEAFF. For the CDR3, the DNA is TGTGCCACCAGCAGGGGTGTAGGGGACGGAGACACTGAAGCTTTCTTT.

The genes are TRBV7-7 and TRBJ2-5, with TRBD2 identical over 7 bases. With 5 bases clipped from V and 0 bases from J, the junction kept 6 bases outside the gene matches. Germline assignment: CDR1 SSHAT and CDR2 FNYEAQ (reference sequence). The CDR3 covers 15 residues. CDR3 residues: CASSLRGTNQETQYF. The CDR3 DNA is TGTGCCAGCAGCCTCCGGGGGACTAACCAAGAGACCCAGTACTTC.

The CDR3 loop reads CASSLMEGKANTGELFF. In DNA form, the CDR3 reads TGTGCCAGCAGCCTAATGGAGGGGAAAGCGAACACCGGGGAGCTGTTTTTT. This chain joins TRBV7-7 and TRBJ2-2; D perhaps matches TRBD2 (6 bases). The CDR3 consists of 17 residues. V was cut by 5 bases and J by 0 bases, with 16 bases left in between. CDR1 and CDR2 (germline): SSHAT, FNYEAQ (reference sequence).

This clone was seen a few times. This chain uses TRBV29-1 with TRBJ1-2; 11 positions agree with TRBD1. CDR1 and CDR2 (germline): SQVTM, ANQGSEA. V lost 4 bases, J lost 7 bases, and 2 bases stayed unmatched. CDR3 length: 12 amino acids. The CDR3 nucleotides are TGCAGCGTTGTCGGGACAGGGGGTGGCTACACCTTC. It codes for CSVVGTGGGYTF.